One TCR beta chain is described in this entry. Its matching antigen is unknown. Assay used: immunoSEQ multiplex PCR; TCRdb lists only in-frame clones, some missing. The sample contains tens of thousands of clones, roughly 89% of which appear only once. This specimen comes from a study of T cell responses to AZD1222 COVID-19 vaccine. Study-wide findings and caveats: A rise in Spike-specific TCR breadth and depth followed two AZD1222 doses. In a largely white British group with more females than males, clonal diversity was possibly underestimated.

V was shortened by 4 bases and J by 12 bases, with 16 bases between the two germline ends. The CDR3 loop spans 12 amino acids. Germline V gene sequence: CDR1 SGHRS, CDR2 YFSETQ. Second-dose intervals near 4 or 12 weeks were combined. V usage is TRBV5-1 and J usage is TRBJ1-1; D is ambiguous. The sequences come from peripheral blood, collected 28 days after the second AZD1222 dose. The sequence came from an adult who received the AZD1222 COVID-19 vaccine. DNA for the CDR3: TGCGCCAGCAGCCCCGGTGAGGGTACGTCTTTCTTT. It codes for CASSPGEGTSFF. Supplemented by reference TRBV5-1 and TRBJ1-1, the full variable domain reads KAGVTQTPRYLIKTRGQQVTLSCSPISGHRSVSWYQQTPGQGLQFLFEYFSETQRNKGNFPGRFSGRQFSNSRSEMNVSTLELGDSALYLCASSPGEGTSFFGQGTRLTVV.